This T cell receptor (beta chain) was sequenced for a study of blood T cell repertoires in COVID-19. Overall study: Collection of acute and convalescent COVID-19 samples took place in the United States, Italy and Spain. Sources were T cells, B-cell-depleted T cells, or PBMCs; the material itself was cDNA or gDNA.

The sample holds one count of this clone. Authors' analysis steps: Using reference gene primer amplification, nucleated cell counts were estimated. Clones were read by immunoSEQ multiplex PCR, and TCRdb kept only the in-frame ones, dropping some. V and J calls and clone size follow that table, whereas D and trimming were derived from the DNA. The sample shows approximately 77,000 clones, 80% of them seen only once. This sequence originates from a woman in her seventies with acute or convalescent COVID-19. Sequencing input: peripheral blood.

The CDR3 reads CASSLTLARNEQFF. CDR3 coding DNA: TGTGCCAGCAGCTTAACGCTAGCGAGGAATGAGCAGTTCTTC. The chain joins TRBV7-3 to TRBJ2-1; D is perhaps TRBD2 (6 bases). The CDR3 is 14 residues long. The germline V gene encodes CDR1 SGHTA and CDR2 FQGTGA. V lost 0 bases, J lost 7 bases, and 10 bases lay in between.